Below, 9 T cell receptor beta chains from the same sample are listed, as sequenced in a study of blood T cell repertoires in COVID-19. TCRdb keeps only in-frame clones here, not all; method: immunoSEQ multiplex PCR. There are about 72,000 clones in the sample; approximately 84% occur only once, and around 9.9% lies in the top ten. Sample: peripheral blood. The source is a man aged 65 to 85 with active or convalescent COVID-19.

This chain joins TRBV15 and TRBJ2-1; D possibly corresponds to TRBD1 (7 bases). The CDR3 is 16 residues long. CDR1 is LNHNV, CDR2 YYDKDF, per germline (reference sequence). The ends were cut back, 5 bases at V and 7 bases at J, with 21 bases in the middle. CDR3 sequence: CATSERLGRGDNEQFF. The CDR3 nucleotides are TGTGCCACCAGCGAGCGACTCGGCAGGGGGGATAATGAGCAGTTCTTC. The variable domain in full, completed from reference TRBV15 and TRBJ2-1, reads DAMVIQNPRYQVTQFGKPVTLSCSQTLNHNVMYWYQQKSSQAPKLLFHYYDKDFNNEADTPDNFQSRRPNTSFCFLDIRSPGLGDTAMYLCATSERLGRGDNEQFFGPGTRLTVL.

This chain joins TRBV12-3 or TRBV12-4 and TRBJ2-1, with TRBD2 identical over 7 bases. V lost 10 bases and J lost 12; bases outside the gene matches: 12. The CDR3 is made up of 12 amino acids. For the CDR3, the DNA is TGTGCCAACAAAAGGGAGGGGTCTTCGCAGTTCTTC. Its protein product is CANKREGSSQFF.

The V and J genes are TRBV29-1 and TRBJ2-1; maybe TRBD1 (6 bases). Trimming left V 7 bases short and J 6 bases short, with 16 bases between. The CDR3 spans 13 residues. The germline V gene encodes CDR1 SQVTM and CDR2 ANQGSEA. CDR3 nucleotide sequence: TGCAGCGCAAAATACAGGGCGGGCAATGAGCAGTTCTTC. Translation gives CSAKYRAGNEQFF.

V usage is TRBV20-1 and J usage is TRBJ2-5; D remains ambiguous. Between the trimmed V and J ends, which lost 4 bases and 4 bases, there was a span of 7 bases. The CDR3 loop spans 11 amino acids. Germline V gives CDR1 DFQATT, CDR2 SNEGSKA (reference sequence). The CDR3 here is CSANLRETQYF. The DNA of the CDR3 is TGCAGTGCTAACTTGCGAGAGACCCAGTACTTC.

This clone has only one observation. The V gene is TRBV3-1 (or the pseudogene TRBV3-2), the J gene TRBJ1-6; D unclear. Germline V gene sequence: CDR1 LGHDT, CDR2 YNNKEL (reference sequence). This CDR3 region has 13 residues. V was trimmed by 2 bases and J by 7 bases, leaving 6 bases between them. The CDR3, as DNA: TGTGCCAGCAGCCAACTACTAAATTCACCCCTCCACTTT. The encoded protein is CASSQLLNSPLHF.

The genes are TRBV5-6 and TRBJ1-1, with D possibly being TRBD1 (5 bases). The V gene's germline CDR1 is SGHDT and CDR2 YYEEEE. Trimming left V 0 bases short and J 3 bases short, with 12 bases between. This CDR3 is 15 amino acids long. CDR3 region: CASSLGWGTHTEAFF. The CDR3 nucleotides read TGTGCCAGCAGCTTGGGCTGGGGCACTCACACTGAAGCTTTCTTT. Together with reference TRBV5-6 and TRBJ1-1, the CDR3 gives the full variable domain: DAGVTQSPTHLIKTRGQQVTLRCSPKSGHDTVSWYQQALGQGPQFIFQYYEEEERQRGNFPDRFSGHQFPNYSSELNVNALLLGDSALYLCASSLGWGTHTEAFFGQGTRLTVV.

CDR3: CASSSPPGTGSLEQYF. The CDR3 bases are TGCGCCAGCAGCTCTCCCCCCGGGACAGGCAGTCTCGAGCAGTACTTC. The V and J genes are TRBV5-1 and TRBJ2-7; 8 bases line up with TRBD1. Germline values: CDR1 SGHRS, CDR2 YFSETQ. V was pared by 3 bases and J by 6 bases, with 14 bases of the junction left unmatched. The CDR3 covers 16 residues.

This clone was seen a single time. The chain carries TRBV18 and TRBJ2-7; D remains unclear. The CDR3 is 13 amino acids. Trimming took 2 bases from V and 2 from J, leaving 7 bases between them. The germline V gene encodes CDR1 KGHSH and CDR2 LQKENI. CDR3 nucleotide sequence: TGTGCCAGCTCACCAAGTGCGACCTACGAGCAGTACTTC. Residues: CASSPSATYEQYF.

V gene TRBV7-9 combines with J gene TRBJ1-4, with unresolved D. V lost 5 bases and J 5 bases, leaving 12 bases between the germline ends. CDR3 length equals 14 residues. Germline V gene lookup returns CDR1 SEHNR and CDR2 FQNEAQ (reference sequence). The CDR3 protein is CASSEGGRNEKLFF. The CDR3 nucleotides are TGTGCCAGCAGCGAAGGAGGGCGGAATGAAAAACTGTTTTTT.